Listed here are 3 T cell receptor beta chains from one sample, sequenced in a study of control samples from healthy donors and cancer patients (dated by TCRdb to 2018 to 2021). Library prep was done by the immunoSEQ multiplex PCR assay. TCRdb carries this immuneACCESS record with in-frame sequences only. Its versions omit some clonotypes, under half of them owing to an unresolved V gene in the studies checked, with the rest unexplained. In all, the sample holds about 96,000 clones, and 85% to 95% of those were seen once. The ten largest clonotypes hold 8% of the sample. Sequenced input: blood. Receptor source: a man aged 18 to 30 in good health.

This chain links TRBV6-5 with TRBJ1-2, with D maybe TRBD1 (5 bases). This CDR3 spans 15 amino acids. V was trimmed by 9 bases and J by 0 bases, leaving 17 bases between them. Germline-derived CDR1 and CDR2 are MNHEY and SVGAGI. CDR3 protein: CASIPQTVANYGYTF. DNA of the CDR3: TGTGCCAGTATCCCCCAGACAGTCGCTAACTATGGCTACACCTTC.

The rearrangement links TRBV7-2 to TRBJ2-1; D may correspond to TRBD1 or TRBD2 (5 bases each). Per germline, CDR1 SGHTA and CDR2 FQGNSA. V was clipped by 5 bases and J by 4 bases, with 21 bases between them. This CDR3 spans 17 amino acids. CDR3 DNA sequence: TGTGCCAGCAGCCCCGCCCAGGCGCTGGGGGTTTACAATGAGCAGTTCTTC. Amino acids: CASSPAQALGVYNEQFF.

J is TRBJ1-4 and V is TRBV4-1; 8 bases line up with TRBD1. The CDR3 contains 17 residues. The germline V gene encodes CDR1 MGHRA and CDR2 YSYEKL. V was clipped by 3 bases and J by 5 bases; unmatched bases: 11. The CDR3 reads CASSHTPQTGENEKLFF. The CDR3 nucleotides read TGCGCCAGCAGCCATACTCCTCAGACAGGGGAGAATGAAAAACTGTTTTTT.